These 32 T cell receptor beta chains share one sample of origin, sequenced in a study of blood T cell repertoires in COVID-19. Using immunoSEQ multiplex PCR, the repertoire was profiled, and TCRdb retains in-frame clones only, with some absent. The data contain about 240,000 clones, about four fifths of them singletons. The sequenced material came from peripheral blood. The receptor source for this set is a woman aged 80 or over with acute or convalescent COVID-19.

The V gene is TRBV7-9, the J gene TRBJ1-1, with 9 bases aligning to TRBD1. The trim removed 5 bases at V and 3 bases at J, leaving 4 bases unmatched. Germline values: CDR1 SEHNR, CDR2 FQNEAQ (reference sequence). This CDR3 is built from 14 residues. CDR3 loop: CASSQDRGDTEAFF. As DNA, the CDR3 is TGTGCCAGCAGCCAGGACAGGGGTGACACTGAAGCTTTCTTT.

The V gene is TRBV18, the J gene TRBJ1-1; 11 bases are shared with TRBD1. Germline CDR1 and CDR2: KGHSH and LQKENI. The CDR3 covers 15 residues. After removal of 6 bases from V and 5 bases from J, the junction contained 8 bases not matched to a gene. CDR3 coding DNA: TGTGCCAGCTCGTATGGGACAGGGGGTAATACTGAAGCTTTCTTT. It is translated as CASSYGTGGNTEAFF.

The chain employs TRBV10-1 and TRBJ2-1; the match to TRBD2 covers 9 bases. V shed 8 bases, J shed 0 bases, and the junction held 8 bases outside the gene matches. The CDR3 totals 16 residues. Germline-derived CDR1 and CDR2 are WNHNN and SYGVQD (reference sequence). Written as DNA, the CDR3 is TGCGCCAGCGCCGGGACTAGCTCGAGCTCCTACAATGAGCAGTTCTTC. This codes for CASAGTSSSSYNEQFF.

This sequence joins TRBV28 and TRBJ1-1, with D tentatively TRBD1 (5 bases). The CDR3 runs to 14 residues. Trimming took off 3 bases at V and 5 bases at J, with 13 bases between the two ends. From germline, CDR1 is MDHEN and CDR2 SYDVKM. CDR3 residues: CASSFSVGGTEAFF. CDR3 DNA: TGTGCCAGCAGTTTTAGCGTGGGGGGAACTGAAGCTTTCTTT.

The rearrangement uses TRBV6-2 or TRBV6-3 and TRBJ1-1, with D unresolved. In germline, CDR1 is MNHEY, CDR2 SVGEGT. V was cut by 6 bases and J by 4 bases, with 15 bases left in between. The CDR3 consists of 14 residues. CDR3 nucleotides: TGTGCCAGCAGCCTAACGGGTTTTCGCACTGAAGCTTTCTTT. It specifies CASSLTGFRTEAFF.

The chain combines TRBV2 with TRBJ1-1; D unclear. This CDR3 comprises 14 residues. Trimming stripped 1 base from V and 1 base from J, with 7 bases between. Germline V CDR1 and CDR2: SNHLY, FYNNEI. In nucleotides, the CDR3 is TGTGCCAGCAGTGAAGGGCGGGCGAACACTGAAGCTTTCTTT. Its translation: CASSEGRANTEAFF.

This clone was observed a handful of times. The CDR3 is CASSTEGTGLYEQYF. The CDR3 coding sequence is TGTGCCAGTAGTACCGAGGGGACAGGGCTCTACGAGCAGTACTTC. V usage is TRBV19 and J usage is TRBJ2-7; 9 positions match TRBD1. The germline gives CDR1 LNHDA, CDR2 SQIVND (reference sequence). The length of the CDR3 is 15 residues. The V segment lost 4 bases and the J segment 3 bases; nucleotides outside the gene matches: 7.

The chain uses TRBV19 and TRBJ2-2; 8 positions match TRBD1. The germline V gene has CDR1 LNHDA and CDR2 SQIVND (reference sequence). The CDR3 runs 15 residues. Trimming cost V 7 bases and J 2 bases; bases outside gene matches: 6. CDR3 protein: CASNPGQGNTGELFF. The CDR3 bases are TGTGCCAGTAACCCCGGACAGGGAAACACCGGGGAGCTGTTTTTT.

V and J are TRBV29-1 and TRBJ2-1; 7 bases fit TRBD2. The CDR3 sequence is 15 residues long. In germline, CDR1 is SQVTM, CDR2 ANQGSEA. V gave up 7 bases and J gave up 0 bases; unmatched junction bases: 9. CDR3 loop: CSGAGGGSSYNEQFF. The CDR3 DNA is TGCAGCGGCGCTGGGGGGGGGAGCTCCTACAATGAGCAGTTCTTC.

This clone was detected a few times. The chain is built from TRBV18 and TRBJ1-1; D is uncertain. The germline V gene encodes CDR1 KGHSH and CDR2 LQKENI. Trimming pared 2 bases from V and 2 bases from J, leaving 9 bases between. The CDR3 spans 14 residues. DNA for the CDR3: TGTGCCAGCTCACCAGAGGGATTTAACACTGAAGCTTTCTTT. This codes for CASSPEGFNTEAFF.

The chain is built from TRBV19 and TRBJ1-2; D possibly corresponds to TRBD1 (5 bases). V gave up 3 bases and J gave up 7 bases, with 15 bases separating them. The CDR3 totals 14 residues. Germline V gene lookup returns CDR1 LNHDA and CDR2 SQIVND (reference sequence). In DNA form, the CDR3 reads TGTGCCAGTAGTATGGGGACTCGCCCTCCTGGCTACACCTTC. Protein sequence: CASSMGTRPPGYTF.

A word on this clone: The junction and the germline gene differ at one end; a read error may be behind it. The V gene is TRBV7-7, the J gene TRBJ2-3, with 10 bases matching TRBD2. Germline V gene data show CDR1 as SSHAT and CDR2 as FNYEAQ (reference sequence). The CDR3 loop spans 17 amino acids. In DNA form, the CDR3 reads TGTGCTAGCAGCTTATCTATAGCGGGGGGAGGCACAGATACGCAGTATTTT. This translates into CASSLSIAGGGTDTQYF.

The chain couples TRBV3-1 (or the pseudogene TRBV3-2) to TRBJ2-5; 8 bases fit TRBD1. V lost 6 bases to trimming and J lost 2 bases; unmatched junction nucleotides: 5. The CDR3 is 14 amino acids. The V gene's germline CDR1 is LGHDT and CDR2 YNNKEL (reference sequence). CDR3 protein: CASSRTGLQETQYF. For the CDR3, the DNA is TGTGCCAGCAGTCGGACAGGGTTACAAGAGACCCAGTACTTC.

The rearrangement links TRBV7-2 to TRBJ2-2; TRBD1 matches at 8 bases. CDR3 length equals 15 residues. Germline loops: CDR1 SGHTA, CDR2 FQGNSA. The J segment lost 4 bases and the V segment lost 5 bases, leaving 6 bases of the junction unmatched. In DNA, the CDR3 is TGTGCCAGCAGCCCCACAGGGGGTGGCACCGGGGAGCTGTTTTTT. Its translation is CASSPTGGGTGELFF. Combining the CDR3 with reference TRBV7-2 and TRBJ2-2 gives the whole variable domain GAGVSQSPSNKVTEKGKDVELRCDPISGHTALYWYRQSLGQGLEFLIYFQGNSAPDKSGLPSDRFSAERTGGSVSTLTIQRTQQEDSAVYLCASSPTGGGTGELFFGEGSRLTVL.

This clone was recorded only once. This chain uses TRBV5-1 with TRBJ2-6; the D gene is possibly TRBD1 (5 bases). This CDR3 has 15 amino acids. CDR1 and CDR2 (germline): SGHRS, YFSETQ. V was shortened by 3 bases and J by 1 base, with 8 bases between the two germline ends. The CDR3 DNA is TGCGCCAGCAGCTACGACAGTTCTGGGGCCAACGTCCTGACTTTC. Amino acid sequence: CASSYDSSGANVLTF.

Here the CDR3 reads CASSPGVAGSQETQYF. CDR3 DNA sequence: TGTGCCAGCTCACCAGGCGTAGCGGGGAGCCAAGAGACCCAGTACTTC. The J gene is TRBJ2-5, the V gene TRBV18; 8 bases are shared with TRBD2. This CDR3 has 16 amino acids. Trimming took 2 bases from V and 1 from J; bases not matched to a gene: 6. Germline CDR1 is KGHSH and CDR2 is LQKENI.

The CDR3: CATSGLAGQETQYF. The CDR3 DNA reads TGTGCCACCAGCGGATTAGCGGGACAAGAGACCCAGTACTTC. This chain uses TRBV15 with TRBJ2-5, with TRBD2 matching 8 bases. This CDR3 contains 14 residues. Germline CDR1 is LNHNV and CDR2 is YYDKDF (reference sequence). V was clipped by 5 bases and J by 2 bases; unmatched bases: 4. Full variable domain (outside the CDR3, taken from reference TRBV15 and TRBJ2-5): DAMVIQNPRYQVTQFGKPVTLSCSQTLNHNVMYWYQQKSSQAPKLLFHYYDKDFNNEADTPDNFQSRRPNTSFCFLDIRSPGLGDTAMYLCATSGLAGQETQYFGPGTRLLVL.

This clone was seen a single time. The chain employs TRBV12-3 or TRBV12-4 and TRBJ1-1; 9 bases agree with TRBD1. After removal of 7 bases from V and 10 bases from J, the junction contained 10 bases not matched to a gene. The length of the CDR3 is 13 residues. In DNA, the CDR3 is TGTGCCAGCAATACCCACAGGGGGCTTGCAGCTTTCTTT. It specifies CASNTHRGLAAFF.

In this sample, this clone turned up a few times. The rearrangement joins TRBV18 to TRBJ2-5; a possible D gene is TRBD2 (6 bases). Per germline, CDR1 KGHSH and CDR2 LQKENI. CDR3 length equals 13 residues. V shed 3 bases and J shed 5 bases, with 10 bases lying between them. The CDR3 loop is CASSPGLLETQYF. CDR3 in DNA: TGTGCCAGCTCACCGGGACTTCTGGAGACCCAGTACTTC.

The chain carries TRBV7-9 and TRBJ1-3, with D hard to call. V gave up 5 bases and J gave up 2 bases, with 4 bases separating them. Germline V gene lookup returns CDR1 SEHNR and CDR2 FQNEAQ (reference sequence). CDR3 length equals 12 residues. This CDR3 is CASSATGNTIYF. The DNA of the CDR3 is TGTGCCAGCAGCGCGACTGGAAACACCATATATTTT.

The gene calls are TRBV30 and TRBJ1-3; D gene uncertain. V was shortened by 4 bases and J by 0 bases, with 7 bases between the two germline ends. CDR3 length equals 13 residues. Germline CDR1 reads GTSNPN; CDR2 reads SVGIG (reference sequence). CDR3 nucleotides: TGTGCCTGGACCGGGAACTCTGGAAACACCATATATTTT. Translated: CAWTGNSGNTIYF.

This chain links TRBV6-5 with TRBJ1-6; perhaps TRBD1 as D (5 bases). Deletions cut 3 bases from V and 10 bases from J, with 7 bases between. The germline V gene encodes CDR1 MNHEY and CDR2 SVGAGI. This CDR3 spans 12 amino acids. CDR3 loop: CASSYRGSPLHF. The DNA for the CDR3 is TGTGCCAGCAGTTATCGGGGGTCACCCCTCCACTTT.

The chain employs TRBV21-1 and TRBJ2-5; no check of the table's D call, TRBD2, against the DNA was made. TRBV21-1 is described as a pseudogene. The CDR3 is 16 amino acids. The CDR3: CASSKGVAGLLGPLYF. CDR3 DNA sequence: TGTGCCAGCAGCAAAGGGGTTGCGGGCCTCCTGGGTCCCTTATACTTC.

Turning to this clone: Other DNA sequences within the sample encode an identical CDR3. This chain joins TRBV29-1 and TRBJ1-5, with a tentative D call TRBD1 (6 bases). This CDR3 is built from 13 residues. Germline V gene data show CDR1 as SQVTM and CDR2 as ANQGSEA. The ends were cut back, 6 bases at V and 3 bases at J, with 12 bases in the middle. The DNA of the CDR3 is TGCAGCGTCGGAACAGGGTTCAATCAGCCCCAGCATTTT. Its protein is CSVGTGFNQPQHF. Using reference TRBV29-1 and TRBJ1-5 for the parts outside the CDR3, the full variable domain is SAVISQKPSRDICQRGTSLTIQCQVDSQVTMMFWYRQQPGQSLTLIATANQGSEATYESGFVIDKFPISRPNLTFSTLTVSNMSPEDSSIYLCSVGTGFNQPQHFGDGTRLSIL.

This clone was found once. The chain uses TRBV5-1 and TRBJ1-2; D not certain. Germline lookup yields CDR1 SGHRS and CDR2 YFSETQ. The CDR3 spans 12 residues. V gave up 0 bases and J gave up 6 bases, with 6 bases separating them. CDR3 DNA sequence: TGCGCCAGCAGCTTGGACACGCATGGCTACACCTTC. It is translated as CASSLDTHGYTF.

The chain combines TRBV5-1 with TRBJ2-6, with D unresolved. Trimming removed 0 bases from V and 0 bases from J, with 13 bases in between. The germline gives CDR1 SGHRS, CDR2 YFSETQ. This CDR3 comprises 18 residues. In DNA, the CDR3 is TGCGCCAGCAGCTTGGCGGGTTCCCTCAGCTCTGGGGCCAACGTCCTGACTTTC. This encodes CASSLAGSLSSGANVLTF.

The rearrangement joins TRBV2 to TRBJ1-1, with TRBD1 as a possible D gene (6 bases). The length of the CDR3 is 14 residues. CDR1 and CDR2 (germline): SNHLY, FYNNEI. Trimming took off 4 bases at V and 2 bases at J, with 11 bases between the two ends. The CDR3, as DNA: TGTGCCAGCAGTGGGCGGGGGCGAAACACTGAAGCTTTCTTT. Protein product: CASSGRGRNTEAFF.

The chain combines TRBV7-6 with TRBJ1-6, with 8 bases aligning to TRBD1. This CDR3 is 14 amino acids long. CDR1 is SGHVS, CDR2 FNYEAQ, per germline. The V segment lost 5 bases and the J segment 9 bases; nucleotides outside the gene matches: 6. The CDR3 bases are TGTGCCAGCAGCAACAGGGGGTTTAGTTCACCCCTCCACTTT. This translates into CASSNRGFSSPLHF. Full variable domain (remainder filled in from reference TRBV7-6 and TRBJ1-6): GAGVSQSPRYKVTKRGQDVALRCDPISGHVSLYWYRQALGQGPEFLTYFNYEAQQDKSGLPNDRFSAERPEGSISTLTIQRTEQRDSAMYRCASSNRGFSSPLHFGNGTRLTVT.

The V gene is TRBV6-5, the J gene TRBJ2-7; TRBD2 agrees at 7 bases. The CDR3 runs to 13 residues. V shed 8 bases, J shed 2 bases, and the junction held 6 bases outside the gene matches. CDR1 MNHEY and CDR2 SVGAGI come from the germline V gene. Here the CDR3 reads CASWEGRAYEQYF. In nucleotides, the CDR3 is TGTGCCAGCTGGGAGGGCAGAGCCTACGAGCAGTACTTC.

This sequence joins TRBV6-5 and TRBJ1-2, with a possible D match to TRBD1 (5 bases). CDR3 length: 13 residues. Germline V lookup: CDR1 MNHEY, CDR2 SVGAGI. Trimming took off 8 bases at V and 4 bases at J, with 14 bases between the two ends. The CDR3 loop reads CASQTGGVYGYTF. As DNA, the CDR3 is TGTGCCAGCCAAACCGGGGGGGTCTATGGCTACACCTTC.

The V call is TRBV7-9, the J call TRBJ1-4, with TRBD1 matching over 12 bases. Germline V gene sequence: CDR1 SEHNR, CDR2 FQNEAQ (reference sequence). The V gene end was trimmed by 5 bases and the J gene end by 8 bases; junction bases not matched to a gene: 9. This CDR3 is built from 16 residues. CDR3 coding DNA: TGTGCCAGCAGCACCCACCGGGACAGGGGGCGCGAAAAACTGTTTTTT. Its protein product is CASSTHRDRGREKLFF.

This chain uses TRBV6-5 with TRBJ1-5; 7 bases are a match to TRBD1. The CDR3 has 13 residues. The ends lost 9 bases at V and 1 base at J; junction bases unmatched: 3. Germline assignment: CDR1 MNHEY and CDR2 SVGAGI. The CDR3 DNA follows: TGTGCCAGTTGGGGACAGAGCAATCAGCCCCAGCATTTT. Its translation: CASWGQSNQPQHF.